The 14 T cell receptor beta chains in this list originate from one sample, sequenced in a study of T cell repertoires in cytomegalovirus infection. TCRdb independently ran MiXCR on the reads; one entry per CDR3 protein. The table lists some 500,000 distinct CDR3 sequences, about 40% of them singletons. Antigens of these TCRs are unknown. The sequenced sample was cultured PBMCs, obtained from culture after CMV antigen stimulation. The receptor set was obtained from a human donor in good health (CMV status not recorded). Some clones in this sample may be carry-over from other donors' samples.

The chain couples TRBV27 to TRBJ2-1; a weak D match, TRBD2 (7 bases). Germline-derived CDR1 and CDR2 are MNHEY and SMNVEV (reference sequence). This CDR3 comprises 13 residues. V was shortened by 5 bases and J by 7 bases, with 12 bases between the two germline ends. The CDR3 here is CASSRGAGNEQFF. CDR3 coding DNA: TGTGCCAGCAGTCGGGGGGCCGGGAATGAGCAGTTCTTC.

In its sample, this clonotype was seen a few times. The chain carries TRBV9 and TRBJ2-3; 11 bases are a match to TRBD2. The ends lost 2 bases at V and 1 base at J; junction bases unmatched: 3. This CDR3 spans 16 amino acids. Germline lookup yields CDR1 SGDLS and CDR2 YYNGEE. The CDR3 sequence is CASSVSTSGGTDTQYF. CDR3 coding DNA: TGTGCCAGCAGCGTCTCGACTAGCGGGGGCACAGATACGCAGTATTTT.

The V gene is TRBV9, the J gene TRBJ1-1; tentative D call: TRBD1 (5 bases). V was pared by 3 bases and J by 0 bases, with 15 bases between. CDR1 SGDLS and CDR2 YYNGEE come from the germline V gene. This CDR3 has 16 residues. CDR3 nucleotide sequence: TGTGCCAGCAGCGCGGGCGGACAAGGCCTGAACACTGAAGCTTTCTTT. Protein sequence: CASSAGGQGLNTEAFF.

This clonotype was seen a handful of times. The V call is TRBV20-1, the J call TRBJ2-2; the match to TRBD2 covers 11 bases. J was trimmed by 2 bases and V by 6 bases; bases with no gene match: 8. Germline CDR1 DFQATT, CDR2 SNEGSKA (reference sequence). The CDR3 length is 16 residues. The CDR3 region is CSAAVAGGSNTGELFF. In nucleotides, the CDR3 is TGCAGTGCCGCCGTAGCGGGGGGGTCTAACACCGGGGAGCTGTTTTTT.

The chain couples TRBV28 to TRBJ1-1; a weak D match, TRBD1 (5 bases). There are 13 residues in the CDR3. Germline V gives CDR1 MDHEN, CDR2 SYDVKM. V lost 7 bases to trimming and J lost 2 bases, with 11 bases between them. CDR3 in DNA: TGTGCCAGCACAGACAGAATTAACACTGAAGCTTTCTTT. It codes for CASTDRINTEAFF.

The V call is TRBV6-6, the J call TRBJ2-3, with a weak D call TRBD2 (6 bases). V shed 5 bases and J shed 6 bases, with 15 bases lying between them. Per the germline V gene, CDR1 is MNHNY and CDR2 is SVGAGI (reference sequence). This CDR3 contains 14 residues. CDR3 amino acids: CASSPQGGRDTQYF. In DNA, the CDR3 is TGTGCCAGCAGTCCCCAAGGAGGGCGGGATACGCAGTATTTT.

This clonotype occurred a few times. V and J are TRBV12-3 or TRBV12-4 and TRBJ2-5; D ambiguous. This CDR3 spans 13 amino acids. Trimming shortened V by 5 bases and J by 0 bases, and 7 bases separated the two germline ends. The CDR3, as DNA: TGTGCCAGCAGTAAGACCAACCAAGAGACCCAGTACTTC. As protein: CASSKTNQETQYF.

This clonotype was seen ten or more times. The gene calls are TRBV7-6 and TRBJ2-1; TRBD2 aligns across 12 bases. The V gene's germline CDR1 is SGHVS and CDR2 FNYEAQ. Trimming at V came to 3 bases and at J to 7 bases, leaving 1 base not matched to a gene. The CDR3 is 14 residues long. This CDR3 is CASSLGTSGNEQFF. The CDR3 coding sequence is TGTGCCAGCAGCTTGGGGACTAGCGGGAATGAGCAGTTCTTC.

The rearrangement uses TRBV14 and TRBJ2-1; TRBD1 agrees at 7 bases. J gave up 12 bases and V 4 bases, and 9 bases lay outside the gene matches. The CDR3 loop spans 13 amino acids. CDR1 SGHDN and CDR2 FVKESK come from the germline V gene. The CDR3 reads CASSPVDGTAQFF. The CDR3 DNA is TGTGCCAGCAGCCCGGTCGACGGGACAGCGCAGTTCTTC. The full variable domain, completed using reference TRBV14 and TRBJ2-1, is EAGVTQFPSHSVIEKGQTVTLRCDPISGHDNLYWYRRVMGKEIKFLLHFVKESKQDESGMPNNRFLAERTGGTYSTLKVQPAELEDSGVYFCASSPVDGTAQFFGPGTRLTVL.

This chain links TRBV6-2 or TRBV6-3 with TRBJ1-1; tentative D call: TRBD1 (5 bases). With 2 bases removed from V and 2 bases from J, the gap between germline ends came to 12 bases. From germline, CDR1 is MNHEY and CDR2 SVGEGT. The CDR3 is 15 residues long. The CDR3 sequence is CASSYGAAINTEAFF. CDR3 sequence (DNA): TGTGCCAGCAGTTACGGGGCCGCTATAAACACTGAAGCTTTCTTT.

A few counts support this clonotype. Compared with germline, one end of the junction differs, possibly owing to a read error. The chain employs TRBV7-9 and TRBJ1-2, with a weak D call TRBD1 (6 bases). Germline V gene sequence: CDR1 SEHNR, CDR2 FQNEAQ (reference sequence). CDR3 length: 14 residues. Here the CDR3 DNA reads TGTGCCAGCAGCCTAGCGGGCAGGGGATCGGGCTACACCTTC. Translated, it gives CASSLAGRGSGYTF.

This chain uses TRBV12-3 or TRBV12-4 with TRBJ2-2; 15 positions match TRBD2. V lost 5 bases to trimming and J lost 5 bases; unmatched junction nucleotides: 12. This CDR3 contains 19 residues. The CDR3 loop reads CASSAQLGLAGGRTGELFF. In DNA form, the CDR3 reads TGTGCCAGCAGTGCACAGCTTGGACTAGCGGGAGGGAGGACCGGGGAGCTGTTTTTT.

The V gene is TRBV12-3 or TRBV12-4, the J gene TRBJ2-5, with D perhaps TRBD1 or TRBD2 (7 bases each). Trimming removed 4 bases at V and 2 bases at J, with 17 bases between. This CDR3 region has 16 residues. CDR3 sequence: CASSSTPGGAQETQYF. CDR3 nucleotides: TGTGCCAGCAGTTCAACTCCAGGGGGGGCTCAAGAGACCCAGTACTTC.

This clonotype was detected a few times. This rearrangement joins TRBV7-2 to TRBJ2-1; no reliable D call. This CDR3 is 14 amino acids long. Trimming left V 5 bases short and J 1 base short, with 9 bases between. Per germline, CDR1 SGHTA and CDR2 FQGNSA. As DNA, the CDR3 is TGTGCCAGCAGCCTGACCCCGTCCTACAATGAGCAGTTCTTC. Amino acids: CASSLTPSYNEQFF.